These T cell receptor beta chains were read from a single sample in a study of early T cells in non-severe SARS-CoV-2 infection. MiXCR, run by TCRdb on the 5' RACE reads, gives a single entry per CDR3 protein. The sample contains tens of thousands of distinct CDR3 sequences, around 12% of which appear only once. Sequences were obtained from whole blood. These receptors all come from an adult who was a healthcare worker with PCR-confirmed SARS-CoV-2 infection or an uninfected control (not recorded which). Both conserved end residues are part of each CDR3. The D gene is left open where the match is weak. Rows may omit the clone size; those that give it use once, few, many or a size class.

-	TRBV30	-	TRBJ2-5	CAWRPGEETQYF	TGTGCCTGGAGGCCAGGGGAAGAGACCCAGTACTTC
few	TRBV7-9	TRBD1	TRBJ2-1	CASSSGTGAYNEQFF	TGTGCCAGCAGCTCCGGGACAGGGGCCTACAATGAGCAGTTCTTC
-	TRBV20-1	-	TRBJ2-1	CSARMDSQANEQFF	TGCAGTGCTAGAATGGACTCTCAAGCTAATGAGCAGTTCTTC
few	TRBV2	TRBD2	TRBJ2-1	CASSRGESSYNEQFF	TGTGCCAGCAGTCGGGGGGAAAGCTCCTACAATGAGCAGTTCTTC
-	TRBV7-2	-	TRBJ2-3	CASSLVQEAPTDTQYF	TGTGCCAGCAGCTTAGTTCAGGAGGCCCCCACAGATACGCAGTATTTT
-	TRBV6-5	-	TRBJ2-7	CASTDSAGYEQYF	TGTGCCAGCACGGACAGCGCGGGCTACGAGCAGTACTTC
many	TRBV11-2	TRBD1	TRBJ2-1	CASSLDWDRTNEQFF	TGTGCCAGCAGCTTAGATTGGGACAGGACCAATGAGCAGTTCTTC
few	TRBV11-2	-	TRBJ1-5	CASSSELSSNQPQHF	TGTGCCAGCAGCTCCGAACTCTCCAGCAATCAGCCCCAGCATTTT
-	TRBV10-2	TRBD2	TRBJ2-1	CASSVGGERYNEQFF	TGCGCCAGCAGTGTCGGGGGGGAACGGTACAATGAGCAGTTCTTC
-	TRBV6-6	-	TRBJ2-7	CASGIEGDEQYF	TGTGCCAGCGGAATAGAGGGAGACGAGCAGTACTTC
-	TRBV20-1	-	TRBJ2-1	CSARRGGPGSYNEQFF	TGCAGTGCTAGAAGAGGTGGGCCAGGCTCCTACAATGAGCAGTTCTTC
many	TRBV10-2	-	TRBJ2-1	CASSESNYNEQFF	TGCGCCAGCAGTGAGTCTAACTACAATGAGCAGTTCTTC
many	TRBV5-1	TRBD1	TRBJ1-2	CASSRTGGSNYGYTF	TGCGCCAGCAGCCGGACAGGGGGATCTAACTATGGCTACACCTTC
many	TRBV10-3	-	TRBJ1-3	CAITPGAAGNTIYF	TGTGCCATCACCCCCGGCGCAGCTGGAAACACCATATATTTT
-	TRBV7-9	TRBD1	TRBJ2-7	CASSLGQGANEQYF	TGTGCCAGCAGCCTAGGACAGGGGGCCAACGAGCAGTACTTC
many	TRBV6-2/TRBV6-3	TRBD1	TRBJ1-1	CASSQTGQGAFF	TGTGCCAGCAGCCAAACGGGACAGGGAGCTTTCTTT
few	TRBV4-1	TRBD1	TRBJ2-7	CASSQRQGSSYEQYF	TGCGCCAGCAGCCAGAGACAGGGCAGCTCCTACGAGCAGTACTTC
few	TRBV5-1	TRBD1	TRBJ2-7	CASSRGQESYEQYF	TGCGCCAGCAGCAGGGGACAGGAATCCTACGAGCAGTACTTC
few	TRBV12-5	-	TRBJ2-5	CASGSTDQETQYF	TGTGCTAGTGGCTCGACAGACCAAGAGACCCAGTACTTC
-	TRBV29-1	-	TRBJ2-1	CSVAGGPGEQFF	TGCAGCGTTGCAGGGGGGCCAGGGGAGCAGTTCTTC
many	TRBV5-1	-	TRBJ2-7	CASSLPYEQYF	TGCGCCAGCAGCCTACCCTACGAGCAGTACTTC
-	TRBV19	TRBD1	TRBJ2-6	CASSPRAGGSGANVLTF	TGTGCCAGTAGTCCTCGGGCAGGGGGCTCTGGGGCCAACGTCCTGACTTTC
many	TRBV27	-	TRBJ2-5	CASRQGETQYF	TGTGCCAGCAGACAGGGTGAGACCCAGTACTTC
-	TRBV2	-	TRBJ2-2	CAQTALRTGELFF	TGTGCGCAAACTGCCCTGAGGACCGGGGAGCTGTTTTTT
many	TRBV5-1	TRBD1	TRBJ1-1	CASSSGQARNTEAFF	TGCGCCAGCAGCTCAGGACAGGCCAGGAACACTGAAGCTTTCTTT
few	TRBV4-3	-	TRBJ1-5	CASSQDFGSGFNQPQHF	TGCGCCAGCAGCCAAGATTTTGGGTCCGGTTTCAATCAGCCCCAGCATTTT
few	TRBV4-1	-	TRBJ2-7	CASSQRPGHTAGEQYF	TGCGCCAGCAGCCAGCGACCGGGACATACTGCGGGGGAGCAGTACTTC